This entry lists 9 T cell receptor beta chains sequenced from one sample in a study of shared clonotypes between healthy human individuals. Positive CCR7 selection of CD45RO-negative cells yielded the naive CD8 cells, and terminally differentiated effector memory CD45RA+ cells were excluded. Only in-frame clones appear in the TCRdb table, and some are missing; sequencing was by immunoSEQ multiplex PCR. The data show more than 2 million clones, about 95% seen once. The sample consisted of naive CD8+ T cells sorted from blood. The receptors were gathered from a man aged 18 to 29 in good health.

The rearrangement joins TRBV19 to TRBJ2-2, with D perhaps being TRBD1 or TRBD2 (7 bases each). V was shortened by 5 bases and J by 4 bases, with 14 bases between the two germline ends. Germline-derived CDR1 and CDR2 are LNHDA and SQIVND (reference sequence). The CDR3 covers 15 residues. CDR3 bases: TGTGCCAGTAGTGAAGACAGGGAGGGCACCGGGGAGCTGTTTTTT. Its protein product is CASSEDREGTGELFF.

The V gene is TRBV11-2, the J gene TRBJ2-1, with D maybe TRBD2 (6 bases). This CDR3 comprises 15 residues. Germline values: CDR1 SGHAT, CDR2 FQNNGV. V gave up 1 base and J gave up 7 bases, with 14 bases separating them. The CDR3 reads CASSLVPGAKNEQFF. CDR3 DNA: TGTGCCAGCAGCTTAGTTCCGGGAGCGAAGAATGAGCAGTTCTTC. Filled out from reference TRBV11-2 and TRBJ2-1, the complete variable domain reads EAGVAQSPRYKIIEKRQSVAFWCNPISGHATLYWYQQILGQGPKLLIQFQNNGVVDDSQLPKDRFSAERLKGVDSTLKIQPAKLEDSAVYLCASSLVPGAKNEQFFGPGTRLTVL.

The chain has TRBV6-9 and TRBJ1-1, with 8 bases fitting TRBD1. The germline CDR1 and CDR2 sequences are MNHGY and SVAAGI. The CDR3 has 15 residues. The V gene end was trimmed by 2 bases and the J gene end by 3 bases; junction bases not matched to a gene: 5. CDR3 amino acids: CASSYRTGTYTEAFF. The CDR3 DNA reads TGTGCCAGCAGTTATCGGACAGGGACGTACACTGAAGCTTTCTTT.

The gene calls are TRBV19 and TRBJ1-5; D call uncertain. There are 12 residues in the CDR3. Germline V gene sequence: CDR1 LNHDA, CDR2 SQIVND (reference sequence). V was pared by 4 bases and J by 6 bases, with 7 bases between. The CDR3 here is CASSTPAQPQHF. In DNA form, the CDR3 reads TGTGCCAGTAGTACTCCCGCTCAGCCCCAGCATTTT.

For the CDR3, the DNA is TGTGCCAGTCGTCAGGGTTACGACGGCTACACCTTC. Translating it yields CASRQGYDGYTF. The gene calls are TRBV19 and TRBJ1-2; D possibly corresponds to TRBD1 (5 bases). This CDR3 is built from 12 residues. Germline V gene sequence: CDR1 LNHDA, CDR2 SQIVND (reference sequence). V was pared by 8 bases and J by 8 bases, with 15 bases between.

This clone appeared a few times. This sequence joins TRBV28 and TRBJ1-2, with 7 bases identical to TRBD1. Germline V gene lookup returns CDR1 MDHEN and CDR2 SYDVKM. This CDR3 is 13 amino acids long. Losses at the gene ends were 6 bases for V and 3 bases for J; bases not matched to a gene: 4. CDR3: CASSPTGDYGYTF. The CDR3 DNA follows: TGTGCCAGCAGCCCAACAGGGGACTATGGCTACACCTTC.

V is TRBV6-1 and J is TRBJ2-7, with no clear D. CDR3 length: 14 residues. V lost 10 bases, J lost 1 base, and 17 bases lay in between. Germline-derived CDR1 and CDR2 are MNHNS and SASEGT. This chain's CDR3 is CATATRLFSYEQYF. The CDR3 bases are TGTGCCACCGCGACGAGGCTCTTTTCCTACGAGCAGTACTTC.

The chain links TRBV5-6 to TRBJ2-3; D call uncertain. Germline assignment: CDR1 SGHDT and CDR2 YYEEEE. Trimming left V 0 bases short and J 2 bases short, with 13 bases between. The CDR3 is 16 amino acids. CDR3 DNA sequence: TGTGCCAGCAGCTTGGGGAGCGAATTTTACACAGATACGCAGTATTTT. It specifies CASSLGSEFYTDTQYF.

V usage is TRBV14 and J usage is TRBJ2-7; D is possibly TRBD2 (5 bases). Deletions cut 4 bases from V and 3 bases from J, with 19 bases between. Germline CDR1 is SGHDN and CDR2 is FVKESK. This CDR3 region has 16 residues. The CDR3 here is CASSPRLERRLYEQYF. The CDR3 nucleotides read TGTGCCAGCAGCCCCCGTCTTGAGCGGCGACTCTACGAGCAGTACTTC. Based on the CDR3 plus reference TRBV14 and TRBJ2-7, the full variable domain is EAGVTQFPSHSVIEKGQTVTLRCDPISGHDNLYWYRRVMGKEIKFLLHFVKESKQDESGMPNNRFLAERTGGTYSTLKVQPAELEDSGVYFCASSPRLERRLYEQYFGPGTRLTVT.